The 12 T cell receptor beta chains listed next were all sequenced from one sample in a study of blood T cell repertoires in COVID-19. Sequenced by immunoSEQ multiplex PCR; TCRdb stores in-frame clones only, minus some. The table has about 170,000 clones, roughly 86% seen once. The sequencing input was peripheral blood. These receptors were collected from a woman aged 80 or over in a cohort sampled during active or convalescent COVID-19.

This rearrangement joins TRBV21-1 to TRBJ1-1; the table's D call, TRBD1, was not checked against the DNA. TRBV21-1 is classified as a pseudogene. The CDR3 runs to 17 residues. CDR3 protein: CASSSPGTGLKNTEAFF. The CDR3 bases are TGTGCCAGCAGCAGTCCGGGGACAGGGTTAAAGAACACTGAAGCTTTCTTT.

This chain links TRBV28 with TRBJ2-5; D is unclear. The CDR3 covers 15 residues. Germline V gene lookup returns CDR1 MDHEN and CDR2 SYDVKM. The V end was cut by 2 bases, the J end by 0 bases, with 10 bases between. Here the CDR3 reads CASSLKSPYQETQYF. As DNA, the CDR3 is TGTGCCAGCAGTTTAAAATCCCCGTACCAAGAGACCCAGTACTTC.

The chain has TRBV4-1 and TRBJ2-7; 9 nucleotides match TRBD1. The CDR3 loop spans 15 amino acids. Trimming cost V 6 bases and J 4 bases; bases outside gene matches: 10. CDR1 MGHRA and CDR2 YSYEKL come from the germline V gene. CDR3 sequence: CASSPGTGIGYEQYF. The CDR3 nucleotides read TGCGCCAGCAGTCCCGGGACAGGGATAGGTTACGAGCAGTACTTC.

The chain joins TRBV5-6 to TRBJ2-5; D perhaps matches TRBD1 (5 bases). The CDR3 sequence is 16 residues long. V lost 4 bases to trimming and J lost 7 bases, with 23 bases between them. Germline assignment: CDR1 SGHDT and CDR2 YYEEEE. The CDR3 loop reads CASSPLFLAGPRTQYF. The CDR3 DNA sequence: TGTGCCAGCAGCCCGCTTTTTCTGGCAGGGCCTAGGACCCAGTACTTC. The full variable domain, its missing parts supplied by reference TRBV5-6 and TRBJ2-5, is DAGVTQSPTHLIKTRGQQVTLRCSPKSGHDTVSWYQQALGQGPQFIFQYYEEEERQRGNFPDRFSGHQFPNYSSELNVNALLLGDSALYLCASSPLFLAGPRTQYFGPGTRLLVL.

V is TRBV5-4 and J is TRBJ1-2; 9 bases agree with TRBD1. The germline V gene encodes CDR1 SGHNT and CDR2 YYREEE (reference sequence). This CDR3 spans 16 amino acids. The ends lost 2 bases at V and 2 bases at J; junction bases unmatched: 7. The CDR3 spells CASSLHPGTGNYGYTF. The CDR3, as DNA: TGTGCCAGCAGCTTACACCCCGGGACAGGGAACTATGGCTACACCTTC. The full variable domain, completed using reference TRBV5-4 and TRBJ1-2, is ETGVTQSPTHLIKTRGQQVTLRCSSQSGHNTVSWYQQALGQGPQFIFQYYREEENGRGNFPPRFSGLQFPNYSSELNVNALELDDSALYLCASSLHPGTGNYGYTFGSGTRLTVV.

V and J are TRBV9 and TRBJ2-2; no reliable D call. Per the germline V gene, CDR1 is SGDLS and CDR2 is YYNGEE. The CDR3 loop spans 14 amino acids. The V gene lost 0 bases and the J gene lost 4 bases, with 7 bases spanning the gap. The CDR3 loop reads CASSVAMSTGELFF. The CDR3 DNA reads as TGTGCCAGCAGCGTAGCAATGAGCACCGGGGAGCTGTTTTTT.

The chain combines TRBV28 with TRBJ2-1; 11 bases are shared with TRBD2. The CDR3 is made up of 15 amino acids. J gave up 3 bases and V 5 bases, and 3 bases lay outside the gene matches. Germline V gene sequence: CDR1 MDHEN, CDR2 SYDVKM. CDR3 in DNA: TGTGCCAGCAGTGGTAGCGGGGGGGGCTACAATGAGCAGTTCTTC. It codes for CASSGSGGGYNEQFF.

The chain has TRBV7-6 and TRBJ2-7; 10 bases align to TRBD2. Losses at the gene ends were 6 bases for V and 2 bases for J; bases not matched to a gene: 7. This CDR3 region has 15 residues. Germline assignment: CDR1 SGHVS and CDR2 FNYEAQ. The CDR3 here is CASSPLAGKTYEQYF. CDR3 DNA sequence: TGTGCCAGCAGTCCACTAGCGGGGAAAACCTACGAGCAGTACTTC.

The rearrangement links TRBV5-1 to TRBJ1-4; D remains unclear. Germline CDR1 and CDR2: SGHRS and YFSETQ. V was trimmed by 4 bases and J by 3 bases, leaving 7 bases between them. This CDR3 is 13 amino acids long. The CDR3 is CASSPGPNEKLFF. The CDR3 DNA reads TGCGCCAGCAGCCCGGGTCCTAATGAAAAACTGTTTTTT.

This clone has just a few counts. The chain combines TRBV5-8 with TRBJ2-6; D perhaps matches TRBD2 (5 bases). Per germline, CDR1 SGHTS and CDR2 YDEGEE. CDR3 length: 16 residues. Trimming pared 5 bases from V and 5 bases from J, leaving 17 bases between. The CDR3 here is CASRDLGFGWANVLTF. The CDR3, as DNA: TGTGCCAGCAGGGACTTGGGTTTTGGGTGGGCCAACGTCCTGACTTTC.

The chain couples TRBV11-3 to TRBJ2-2; D may be TRBD2 (6 bases). CDR3 length equals 18 residues. Germline V gene lookup returns CDR1 SGHNT and CDR2 YENEEA. Trimming removed 4 bases from V and 0 bases from J, with 18 bases in between. Here the CDR3 reads CASSSSGWEVANTGELFF. CDR3 sequence (DNA): TGTGCCAGCAGCTCGTCAGGATGGGAGGTCGCGAACACCGGGGAGCTGTTTTTT.

The chain is built from TRBV7-9 and TRBJ1-5, with D possibly being TRBD1 (5 bases). The CDR3 totals 15 residues. Germline CDR1 SEHNR, CDR2 FQNEAQ (reference sequence). V was pared by 5 bases and J by 4 bases, with 15 bases between. The DNA for the CDR3 is TGTGCCAGCAGCCAGACAGTGATTGGGAATCAGCCCCAGCATTTT. Protein product: CASSQTVIGNQPQHF.